These 2 T cell receptor beta chains were sequenced from one sample in a study of cytomegalovirus exposure and HLA in healthy donors. Sequenced by immunoSEQ multiplex PCR; TCRdb stores in-frame clones only, minus some. Of just over 80,000 clones listed, 95% to 97% are singletons. Sequenced sample: PBMCs. The receptors originated from a young woman in good health and CMV-seronegative.

For the CDR3, the DNA is TGTGCCAGCAGTGGCACAGGGCCTGGGTATGAAAAACTGTTTTTT. This translates into CASSGTGPGYEKLFF. The chain is built from TRBV25-1 and TRBJ1-4; tentative D call: TRBD1 (6 bases). With 4 bases removed from V and 6 bases from J, the gap between germline ends came to 15 bases. Germline V gene data show CDR1 as MGHDK and CDR2 as SYGVNS. The CDR3 covers 15 residues.

The chain carries TRBV7-9 and TRBJ2-7, with 8 bases matching TRBD2. This CDR3 has 18 residues. In germline, CDR1 is SEHNR, CDR2 FQNEAQ (reference sequence). J gave up 0 bases and V 3 bases, and 13 bases lay outside the gene matches. CDR3 amino acids: CASSLRGRWGLDSYEQYF. For the CDR3, the DNA is TGTGCCAGCAGCTTGCGCGGGAGATGGGGACTAGACTCCTACGAGCAGTACTTC.